The 16 T cell receptor beta chains below come from one sample, sequenced in a study of B cell selection in AIRE deficiency. Conventional CD4 T cells were sorted as CD4+CD127+ cells. Here immunoSEQ multiplex PCR was the method, and the copy in TCRdb shows in-frame clones only, minus some. This sample has tens of thousands of clones, with about 97% found just once. Specimen: conventional CD4+ T cells sorted from PBMCs. All receptors derive from a human donor with AIRE deficiency.

The rearrangement uses TRBV9 and TRBJ2-3; D is ambiguous. CDR1 SGDLS and CDR2 YYNGEE come from the germline V gene. V lost 0 bases to trimming and J lost 8 bases, with 13 bases between them. CDR3 length: 14 amino acids. The CDR3 loop reads CASSVELGSGTQYF. The CDR3 DNA reads TGTGCCAGCAGCGTAGAATTGGGGTCGGGTACGCAGTATTTT.

The chain couples TRBV5-8 to TRBJ2-1; 8 bases align to TRBD2. The junction had 11 bases not matched to a gene; V was cut back by 4 bases and J by 5 bases. CDR1 is SGHTS, CDR2 YDEGEE, per germline. This CDR3 comprises 16 residues. The CDR3 nucleotides read TGTGCCAGCAGCGGAATCAGCGGGAGAGGACACAATGAGCAGTTCTTC. This gives the protein CASSGISGRGHNEQFF.

A single count supports this clone. The genes are TRBV28 and TRBJ1-5, with D unresolved. Trimming pared 4 bases from V and 6 bases from J, leaving 16 bases between. In germline, CDR1 is MDHEN, CDR2 SYDVKM. The CDR3 contains 15 residues. The CDR3 loop is CASSSGYPTGQPQHF. CDR3 coding DNA: TGTGCCAGCAGTTCAGGCTATCCGACGGGTCAGCCCCAGCATTTT. The whole variable domain, filled in from reference TRBV28 and TRBJ1-5, reads DVKVTQSSRYLVKRTGEKVFLECVQDMDHENMFWYRQDPGLGLRLIYFSYDVKMKEKGDIPEGYSVSREKKERFSLILESASTNQTSMYLCASSSGYPTGQPQHFGDGTRLSIL.

The chain combines TRBV5-4 with TRBJ1-1; no clear D. Looked up from germline, CDR1 is SGHNT and CDR2 is YYREEE (reference sequence). Trimming took off 0 bases at V and 12 bases at J, with 21 bases between the two ends. The CDR3 runs to 15 residues. As DNA, the CDR3 is TGTGCCAGCAGCTTGGAAGCGGGGTCCATGTCGAATTCTTTCTTT. It yields the protein CASSLEAGSMSNSFF.

The chain joins TRBV18 to TRBJ1-2; 8 bases map to TRBD1. CDR3 length equals 15 residues. With V trimmed by 2 bases and J by 2 bases, 4 bases remained unmatched. Germline CDR1 and CDR2: KGHSH and LQKENI. In DNA, the CDR3 is TGTGCCAGCTCACCAGGACAGGGCGGGAACTATGGCTACACCTTC. It encodes CASSPGQGGNYGYTF.

The gene calls are TRBV2 and TRBJ2-7; TRBD1 agrees at 10 bases. The CDR3 consists of 17 residues. Losses at the gene ends were 8 bases for V and 7 bases for J; bases not matched to a gene: 20. Germline CDR1 reads SNHLY; CDR2 reads FYNNEI. The CDR3: CASRPWVIRDRGKEQYF. CDR3 nucleotide sequence: TGTGCCAGCCGACCGTGGGTTATCCGGGACAGGGGTAAGGAGCAGTACTTC.

The rearrangement joins TRBV15 to TRBJ2-5, with 7 bases aligning to TRBD2. Germline V gene sequence: CDR1 LNHNV, CDR2 YYDKDF (reference sequence). Trimming cost V 0 bases and J 2 bases; bases outside gene matches: 12. The CDR3 is made up of 18 amino acids. CDR3 amino acids: CATSRDPGPGAGQETQYF. CDR3 nucleotides: TGTGCCACCAGCAGAGATCCCGGCCCCGGAGCGGGACAAGAGACCCAGTACTTC.

The chain joins TRBV10-3 to TRBJ1-5; the D is unclear. The CDR3 spans 15 residues. The germline CDR1 and CDR2 sequences are ENHRY and SYGVKD. Trimming cost V 5 bases and J 0 bases, with 11 bases left between them. The CDR3 bases are TGTGCCATCAGTCAAGGCAGCAATAGCAATCAGCCCCAGCATTTT. Translation: CAISQGSNSNQPQHF.

The chain couples TRBV19 to TRBJ2-6; tentatively, D is TRBD1 (6 bases). CDR1 LNHDA and CDR2 SQIVND come from the germline V gene (reference sequence). This CDR3 is built from 15 residues. With 4 bases removed from V and 2 bases from J, the gap between germline ends came to 9 bases. CDR3 coding DNA: TGTGCCAGTAGTACCGCAGGGGCTGGGGCCAACGTCCTGACTTTC. Protein sequence: CASSTAGAGANVLTF.

This chain uses TRBV21-1 with TRBJ1-4. TRBV21-1 is termed a pseudogene. The CDR3 consists of 15 residues. The CDR3 region is CASSPTRDPNEKLFF. DNA of the CDR3: TGTGCCAGCAGCCCGACCCGGGATCCTAATGAAAAACTGTTTTTT.

This chain uses TRBV16 with TRBJ2-1, with a possible D match to TRBD1 (5 bases). Germline assignment: CDR1 KGHSY and CDR2 FQNENV. V shed 1 base and J shed 0 bases, with 10 bases lying between them. This CDR3 is 16 amino acids long. CDR3 residues: CASSQFQGTSYNEQFF. The CDR3, as DNA: TGTGCCAGCAGCCAATTCCAGGGTACCTCCTACAATGAGCAGTTCTTC.

The chain has TRBV7-9 and TRBJ1-1; TRBD1 matches at 8 bases. Germline CDR1 and CDR2: SEHNR and FQNEAQ (reference sequence). The ends lost 5 bases at V and 7 bases at J; junction bases unmatched: 9. This CDR3 is 14 amino acids long. The CDR3 nucleotides read TGTGCCAGCAGCACGCGGGACAGGCGTAGTGAAGCTTTCTTT. Protein sequence: CASSTRDRRSEAFF.

The chain recombines TRBV7-2 with TRBJ1-2, with 12 bases lining up with TRBD1. This CDR3 comprises 15 residues. Germline V gene lookup returns CDR1 SGHTA and CDR2 FQGNSA. V shed 1 base and J 7 bases; nucleotides not matched to a gene: 4. In DNA, the CDR3 is TGTGCCAGCAGCTTAGTTGGGACAGGGGGCTTTGGCTACACCTTC. Translation: CASSLVGTGGFGYTF.

In its sample, this clone was seen once. The rearrangement uses TRBV10-1 and TRBJ2-3, with D perhaps matching TRBD1 or TRBD2 (5 bases each). Germline V gene sequence: CDR1 WNHNN, CDR2 SYGVQD (reference sequence). This CDR3 contains 14 residues. V lost 7 bases to trimming and J lost 4 bases, with 15 bases between them. CDR3 nucleotide sequence: TGCGCCAGCACCCCGGGACGGAAAGCAGATACGCAGTATTTT. Protein sequence: CASTPGRKADTQYF.

The chain has TRBV10-2 and TRBJ2-7, with 10 bases fitting TRBD2. Per germline, CDR1 WSHSY and CDR2 SAAADI. Trimming at V came to 7 bases and at J to 7 bases, leaving 10 bases not matched to a gene. This CDR3 region has 14 residues. The CDR3 reads CASNGLAVSGEQYF. The CDR3 DNA sequence: TGCGCCAGCAACGGACTAGCGGTTTCGGGTGAGCAGTACTTC.

The chain uses TRBV5-4 and TRBJ2-1; D unresolved. CDR1 is SGHNT, CDR2 YYREEE, per germline (reference sequence). Trimming left V 5 bases short and J 0 bases short, with 12 bases between. This CDR3 region has 15 residues. The CDR3, as DNA: TGTGCCAGCAGATCCTCTATGGACTCCTACAATGAGCAGTTCTTC. Amino acids: CASRSSMDSYNEQFF.